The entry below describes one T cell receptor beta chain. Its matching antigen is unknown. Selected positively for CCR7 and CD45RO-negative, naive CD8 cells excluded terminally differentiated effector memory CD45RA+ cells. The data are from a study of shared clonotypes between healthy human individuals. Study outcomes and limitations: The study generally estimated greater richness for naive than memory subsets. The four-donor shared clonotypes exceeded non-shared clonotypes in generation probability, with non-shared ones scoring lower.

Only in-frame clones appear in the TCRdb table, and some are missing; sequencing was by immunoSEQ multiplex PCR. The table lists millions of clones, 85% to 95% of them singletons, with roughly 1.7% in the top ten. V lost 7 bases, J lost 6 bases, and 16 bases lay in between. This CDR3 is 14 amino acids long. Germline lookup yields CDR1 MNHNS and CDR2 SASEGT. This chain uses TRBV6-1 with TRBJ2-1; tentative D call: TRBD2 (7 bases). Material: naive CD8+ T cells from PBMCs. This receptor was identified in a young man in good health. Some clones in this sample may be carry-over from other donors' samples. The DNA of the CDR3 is TGTGCCAGCACAGTGGGAGGGGGGTCCAATGAGCAGTTCTTC. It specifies CASTVGGGSNEQFF.